The 29 T cell receptor beta chains given below trace back to one sample, sequenced in a study of blood T cell repertoires in COVID-19. Clones were sequenced by immunoSEQ multiplex PCR, and TCRdb holds only the in-frame ones, with some missing. The sample shows about 160,000 clones, more than 70% of them seen only once. The sample was peripheral blood. These receptors all stem from a man over 45 with active or convalescent COVID-19.

This chain connects TRBV19 to TRBJ2-1; D is perhaps TRBD1 (6 bases). CDR1 and CDR2 from the germline V gene are LNHDA and SQIVND (reference sequence). V was pared by 4 bases and J by 9 bases, with 19 bases between. The CDR3 extends over 15 amino acids. The CDR3 nucleotides are TGTGCCAGTAGTAAAACAGGGTCACGGGTTGGTGAGCAGTTCTTC. Protein sequence: CASSKTGSRVGEQFF.

This chain connects TRBV15 to TRBJ1-2; the D gene is possibly TRBD1 (5 bases). This CDR3 has 15 amino acids. CDR1 and CDR2 (germline): LNHNV, YYDKDF (reference sequence). V gave up 5 bases and J gave up 7 bases, with 20 bases separating them. CDR3 amino acids: CATSSPLGGESGYTF. DNA for the CDR3: TGTGCCACCAGCTCTCCCTTGGGAGGGGAGAGTGGCTACACCTTC.

The chain joins TRBV4-1 to TRBJ2-1, with 13 nucleotides matching TRBD2. V shed 6 bases, J shed 4 bases, and the junction held 9 bases outside the gene matches. This CDR3 has 17 amino acids. Germline CDR1 MGHRA, CDR2 YSYEKL. DNA for the CDR3: TGCGCCAGCAGAGACTACAAGGGACTAGCGGGATACAATGAGCAGTTCTTC. Translated, it gives CASRDYKGLAGYNEQFF.

The rearrangement joins TRBV5-8 to TRBJ1-2; no clear D gene. Germline loops: CDR1 SGHTS, CDR2 YDEGEE. The V gene lost 1 base and the J gene lost 8 bases, with 12 bases spanning the gap. The CDR3 is made up of 13 amino acids. CDR3 nucleotide sequence: TGTGCCAGCAGCTTGCCGGGGTGGCGGGGCTACACCTTC. It translates to CASSLPGWRGYTF.

This rearrangement joins TRBV29-1 to TRBJ2-5, with 9 bases aligning to TRBD2. Germline CDR1 reads SQVTM; CDR2 reads ANQGSEA. The CDR3 is made up of 16 amino acids. V lost 0 bases and J lost 0; bases outside the gene matches: 5. For the CDR3, the DNA is TGCAGCGTTGAAGATCCTAGCGGGGAGTACCAAGAGACCCAGTACTTC. Encoded protein: CSVEDPSGEYQETQYF.

The chain combines TRBV9 with TRBJ2-3; D is undetermined. Trimming cost V 4 bases and J 2 bases, with 5 bases left between them. Germline CDR1 and CDR2: SGDLS and YYNGEE. The length of the CDR3 is 12 residues. The CDR3 loop reads CASSPYTDTQYF. Written as DNA, the CDR3 is TGTGCCAGCAGCCCTTACACAGATACGCAGTATTTT.

The chain joins TRBV4-3 to TRBJ2-7; 7 bases align to TRBD1. The CDR3 is made up of 14 amino acids. Per the germline V gene, CDR1 is LGHNA and CDR2 is YSLEER. Losses at the gene ends were 4 bases for V and 4 bases for J; bases not matched to a gene: 7. The CDR3: CASSRGGEGYEQYF. CDR3 nucleotide sequence: TGCGCCAGCAGCCGAGGGGGCGAAGGGTACGAGCAGTACTTC.

The V call is TRBV4-3, the J call TRBJ1-5; D perhaps matches TRBD1 (5 bases). The CDR3 is 15 residues long. V shed 0 bases and J shed 5 bases, with 11 bases lying between them. CDR1 and CDR2 (germline): LGHNA, YSLEER. The DNA of the CDR3 is TGCGCCAGCAGCCAAGATTGGGGCGCTTATCAGCCCCAGCATTTT. Its translation is CASSQDWGAYQPQHF.

On this clone: The junction and the germline gene differ at one end; a read error may be behind it. The rearrangement joins TRBV19 to TRBJ2-5; 7 bases match TRBD1. This CDR3 contains 14 residues. CDR1 is LNHDA, CDR2 SQIVND, per germline (reference sequence). The CDR3 DNA reads as TGTGCCAGTAGAATAGGGGGCACCCAAGAGACCCAGTACTTC. Its translation is CASRIGGTQETQYF.

The J gene is TRBJ1-6, the V gene TRBV5-1; D gene ambiguous. The V end lost 1 base, the J end lost 11 bases, and 13 bases lay between the germline ends. The CDR3 is 14 amino acids. CDR1 is SGHRS and CDR2 is YFSETQ in the germline V gene. The CDR3 DNA sequence: TGCGCCAGCAGCTTGCTAGGTTCCGGGGCACCCCTCCACTTT. It specifies CASSLLGSGAPLHF.

CDR3 loop: CASSLIEEPDTQYF. CDR3 DNA: TGCGCCAGCAGCTTAATCGAGGAGCCAGATACGCAGTATTTT. The rearrangement uses TRBV5-1 and TRBJ2-3; D call uncertain. Germline V lookup: CDR1 SGHRS, CDR2 YFSETQ. The CDR3 totals 14 residues. V lost 2 bases and J 4 bases, leaving 11 bases between the germline ends.

V and J are TRBV4-3 and TRBJ1-2, with no clear D. Trimming stripped 4 bases from V and 4 bases from J, with 19 bases between. CDR1 is LGHNA and CDR2 is YSLEER in the germline V gene. The CDR3 totals 16 residues. CDR3 DNA sequence: TGCGCCAGCAGCCCGGGCGGGAGTAAAAGCCCCTATGGCTACACCTTC. Its translation: CASSPGGSKSPYGYTF.

The chain carries TRBV7-2 and TRBJ2-7, with 9 bases aligning to TRBD1. Germline V lookup: CDR1 SGHTA, CDR2 FQGNSA. With 0 bases clipped from V and 3 bases from J, the junction kept 3 bases outside the gene matches. The CDR3 runs 15 residues. The CDR3 nucleotides are TGTGCCAGCAGCTTAGCCCTGACAGGGGGCTACGAGCAGTACTTC. Protein: CASSLALTGGYEQYF.

The count of this clone is one. The chain is built from TRBV4-1 and TRBJ1-5; 8 nucleotides match TRBD1. Germline CDR1 is MGHRA and CDR2 is YSYEKL. The CDR3 has 17 residues. V shed 0 bases, J shed 4 bases, and the junction held 8 bases outside the gene matches. This chain's CDR3 is CASSQEVQGARNQPQHF. The DNA of the CDR3 is TGCGCCAGCAGCCAAGAGGTCCAGGGGGCGCGAAATCAGCCCCAGCATTTT.

The rearrangement joins TRBV5-1 to TRBJ2-6; D remains unclear. This CDR3 has 16 amino acids. The V gene lost 4 bases and the J gene lost 4 bases, with 15 bases spanning the gap. Germline V gives CDR1 SGHRS, CDR2 YFSETQ. CDR3: CASSPGSYFGANVLTF. The CDR3 bases are TGCGCCAGCAGCCCGGGTAGTTACTTCGGGGCCAACGTCCTGACTTTC.

V gene TRBV19 combines with J gene TRBJ1-5; 9 bases align to TRBD1. CDR1 is LNHDA, CDR2 SQIVND, per germline (reference sequence). V was pared by 3 bases and J by 6 bases, with 3 bases of the junction left unmatched. The CDR3 totals 14 residues. The CDR3 nucleotides read TGTGCCAGTAGTATCACAGGGGGCGGTCAGCCCCAGCATTTT. Protein product: CASSITGGGQPQHF. Variable domain in full (rest from reference TRBV19 and TRBJ1-5): DGGITQSPKYLFRKEGQNVTLSCEQNLNHDAMYWYRQDPGQGLRLIYYSQIVNDFQKGDIAEGYSVSREKKESFPLTVTSAQKNPTAFYLCASSITGGGQPQHFGDGTRLSIL.

The chain employs TRBV27 and TRBJ1-5; D might be TRBD1 (5 bases). Germline CDR1 reads MNHEY; CDR2 reads SMNVEV (reference sequence). Trimming removed 2 bases at V and 7 bases at J, with 9 bases between. The CDR3 covers 13 residues. The CDR3 region is CASSLRPGQPQHF. The CDR3 region has the DNA TGTGCCAGCAGTTTACGTCCAGGGCAGCCCCAGCATTTT.

This chain uses TRBV10-3 with TRBJ1-2, with 7 nucleotides matching TRBD1. This CDR3 spans 15 amino acids. CDR1 and CDR2 (germline): ENHRY, SYGVKD. The V and J ends lost 0 bases and 4 bases, in that order; junction bases with no gene match: 5. CDR3 in amino acids: CAISESRQGGYGYTF. The CDR3 nucleotides are TGTGCCATCAGTGAGTCGAGACAGGGTGGCTATGGCTACACCTTC.

The V call is TRBV24-1, the J call TRBJ2-2; 10 bases align to TRBD2. The J segment lost 5 bases and the V segment lost 5 bases, leaving 7 bases of the junction unmatched. This CDR3 is 16 amino acids long. The germline V gene encodes CDR1 KGHDR and CDR2 SFDVKD. Written as DNA, the CDR3 is TGTGCCACCAGTGCCCCTTCTAGCGGGAGAACCGGGGAGCTGTTTTTT. Its translation: CATSAPSSGRTGELFF.

The chain couples TRBV10-3 to TRBJ1-2, with D possibly TRBD1 on 5 matching bases. This CDR3 has 15 residues. Between the trimmed V and J ends, which lost 2 bases and 4 bases, there was a span of 14 bases. Germline V CDR1 and CDR2: ENHRY, SYGVKD. In nucleotides, the CDR3 is TGTGCCATCAGTGAGCTCGGAGGGGCAGGCTATGGCTACACCTTC. Translating gives CAISELGGAGYGYTF.

The rearrangement uses TRBV13 and TRBJ2-7, with 9 bases identical to TRBD1. Losses at the gene ends were 5 bases for V and 5 bases for J; bases not matched to a gene: 7. This CDR3 spans 14 amino acids. Germline CDR1 reads PRHDT; CDR2 reads FYEKMQ (reference sequence). The CDR3 protein is CASSRRDRAHEQYF. CDR3 nucleotides: TGTGCCAGCAGCCGCCGGGACAGGGCGCACGAGCAGTACTTC.

The chain is built from TRBV5-6 and TRBJ1-5, with TRBD1 matching over 10 bases. The CDR3 length is 18 residues. V dropped 4 bases and J dropped 1; count of bases not matched to a gene: 11. Germline V gene lookup returns CDR1 SGHDT and CDR2 YYEEEE. CDR3 sequence: CASSASGTGVGSNQPQHF. In DNA form, the CDR3 reads TGTGCCAGCAGCGCCTCCGGGACAGGGGTCGGAAGCAATCAGCCCCAGCATTTT.

This chain uses TRBV19 with TRBJ1-6; a weak D match, TRBD1 (6 bases). V lost 6 bases and J lost 7, with 13 bases in between. The CDR3 totals 14 residues. Germline V gene lookup returns CDR1 LNHDA and CDR2 SQIVND (reference sequence). CDR3 in amino acids: CASRNREINSPLHF. Here the CDR3 DNA reads TGTGCCAGTAGAAACAGGGAGATCAATTCACCCCTCCACTTT. The variable domain in full, with the rest retrieved from reference TRBV19 and TRBJ1-6, is DGGITQSPKYLFRKEGQNVTLSCEQNLNHDAMYWYRQDPGQGLRLIYYSQIVNDFQKGDIAEGYSVSREKKESFPLTVTSAQKNPTAFYLCASRNREINSPLHFGNGTRLTVT.

This chain links TRBV6-1 with TRBJ2-1; possible D gene TRBD2, 7 bases. Trimming left V 2 bases short and J 9 bases short, with 23 bases between. This CDR3 comprises 17 residues. Germline CDR1 and CDR2: MNHNS and SASEGT. CDR3: CASSERGRDRSLVEQFF. The CDR3 DNA reads as TGTGCCAGCAGTGAAAGGGGGAGGGATCGGTCTTTGGTTGAGCAGTTCTTC.

This chain uses TRBV19 with TRBJ2-1; 12 positions match TRBD2. This CDR3 is built from 17 residues. V shed 5 bases, J shed 8 bases, and the junction held 13 bases outside the gene matches. CDR1 and CDR2 from the germline V gene are LNHDA and SQIVND (reference sequence). The CDR3 region is CASSFASGRAFGDEQFF. DNA for the CDR3: TGTGCCAGTAGTTTCGCTAGCGGGAGGGCCTTTGGTGATGAGCAGTTCTTC. Supplemented by reference TRBV19 and TRBJ2-1, the full variable domain reads DGGITQSPKYLFRKEGQNVTLSCEQNLNHDAMYWYRQDPGQGLRLIYYSQIVNDFQKGDIAEGYSVSREKKESFPLTVTSAQKNPTAFYLCASSFASGRAFGDEQFFGPGTRLTVL.

This clone was seen a handful of times. The rearrangement links TRBV4-3 to TRBJ1-1, with D possibly being TRBD1 (6 bases). The V gene's germline CDR1 is LGHNA and CDR2 YSLEER. The V gene lost 0 bases and the J gene lost 8 bases, with 16 bases spanning the gap. This CDR3 region has 15 residues. DNA of the CDR3: TGCGCCAGCAGCCAAGATTTCCAGGGACACCGGGAAGCTTTCTTT. It encodes CASSQDFQGHREAFF.

The chain employs TRBV2 and TRBJ2-7; 10 bases are a match to TRBD1. With 8 bases clipped from V and 2 bases from J, the junction kept 9 bases outside the gene matches. Germline CDR1 and CDR2: SNHLY and FYNNEI. This CDR3 spans 15 amino acids. CDR3 nucleotides: TGTGCCAGCGGGAAACCGACAGGGGGCCCCTACGAGCAGTACTTC. Its translation: CASGKPTGGPYEQYF.

The rearrangement links TRBV7-3 to TRBJ2-3; D is perhaps TRBD1 (5 bases). Germline lookup yields CDR1 SGHTA and CDR2 FQGTGA. The CDR3 spans 14 residues. V was cut by 5 bases and J by 0 bases, with 9 bases left in between. The CDR3 sequence is CASSKGASTDTQYF. The CDR3 coding sequence is TGTGCCAGCAGCAAAGGGGCTAGCACAGATACGCAGTATTTT.

As to this clone: Other DNA sequences in this specimen translate into the identical CDR3. V gene TRBV4-1 combines with J gene TRBJ1-5; D is uncertain. This CDR3 has 13 residues. Deletions cut 0 bases from V and 4 bases from J, with 4 bases between. Germline V gene lookup returns CDR1 MGHRA and CDR2 YSYEKL. CDR3 residues: CASSQDPNQPQHF. For the CDR3, the DNA is TGCGCCAGCAGCCAAGATCCTAATCAGCCCCAGCATTTT.